Listed below are T cell receptor beta chains from one sample, sequenced in a study of vaccination and CD4 T cells after COVID-19. TCRdb redid the calling of the PCR reads with MiXCR, one entry per CDR3 protein. The table includes a few thousand distinct CDR3 sequences, 30% to 40% detected once. Their cognate antigens are unknown. Source material: CD4+ T cells from blood, cultured in vitro. The receptors originated from a human donor who had recovered from COVID-19. The CDR3 runs from the conserved cysteine through the conserved F or W. A D gene is named only where the DNA matches it firmly. Where a row states a size, it is once, few, many or the class of an expanded clone; other rows omit it.

TRBV12-3/TRBV12-4,-,large,TRBJ1-5,TGTGCCAGCAGTTTAAAGGGGGAGAGGCCCCAGCATTTT,CASSLKGERPQHF
TRBV12-3/TRBV12-4,TRBD1,-,TRBJ2-3,TGTGCCAGCAGTTTAGGCCTGGACAGGGAGGATACGCAGTATTTT,CASSLGLDREDTQYF
TRBV15,-,few,TRBJ2-1,TGTGCCACTGAAACTCCTCTAAGTGGGGCTAACTCCTACAATGAGCAGTTCTTC,CATETPLSGANSYNEQFF
TRBV30,TRBD2,few,TRBJ2-3,TGTGCCTGGATAGTTCGGGGGGGGGGAGATACGCAGTATTTT,CAWIVRGGGDTQYF
TRBV5-1,TRBD2,-,TRBJ2-5,TGCGCCAGCGATCGGACTAGCGGGGGACTTCAAGAGACCCAGTACTTC,CASDRTSGGLQETQYF
TRBV7-9,TRBD2,few,TRBJ2-1,TGTGCCAGCAGCCTAAGCGGGGGGCTAAACAATGAGCAGTTCTTC,CASSLSGGLNNEQFF
TRBV11-2,TRBD2,medium-sized,TRBJ2-5,TGTGCCAGCAGCCCCGGCGGGACTAGAACAGAGACCCAGTACTTC,CASSPGGTRTETQYF
TRBV4-2,TRBD2,-,TRBJ2-5,TGTGCCAGCAGCCAAACTAGCGGGGGGGCCGAAGAGACCCAGTACTTC,CASSQTSGGAEETQYF
TRBV2,-,-,TRBJ2-1,TGTGCCAGCAAGGGCAGGGTATACAATGAGCAGTTCTTC,CASKGRVYNEQFF
TRBV20-1,-,-,TRBJ1-1,TGCAGTGCTAGTAGCTCCGGGGACACTGAAGCTTTCTTT,CSASSSGDTEAFF
TRBV7-6,-,few,TRBJ2-2,TGTGCCAGCAGCTTAGCTGTACAGGGAAGGGATGGCACCGGGGAGCTGTTTTTT,CASSLAVQGRDGTGELFF
TRBV25-1,-,-,TRBJ1-2,TGTGCCAGCAGTGGCGACAGGAGATATGGCTACACCTTC,CASSGDRRYGYTF
TRBV7-3,-,-,TRBJ1-1,TGTGCCAGCAGCGCGCAGGGTAACACTGAAGCTTTCTTT,CASSAQGNTEAFF
TRBV12-3/TRBV12-4,-,few,TRBJ1-6,TGTGCCAGCAGTTTAAGTAGCCAGGGTGGGCGCTCACCCCTCCACTTT,CASSLSSQGGRSPLHF
TRBV19,-,-,TRBJ1-3,TGTGCCAGTAGCCTAAATCCTCAGGGGCTCGGTGGAAACACCATATATTTT,CASSLNPQGLGGNTIYF
TRBV30,-,-,TRBJ2-1,TGTGCCTGGAGTGGGGCCCCTCTTACAAATGAGCAGTTCTTC,CAWSGAPLTNEQFF
TRBV12-3/TRBV12-4,TRBD1,-,TRBJ1-2,TGTGCCAGCAGTTCCCTCCTACGACAGGGGGCAGGATATGGCTACACCTTC,CASSSLLRQGAGYGYTF
TRBV12-3/TRBV12-4,TRBD1,medium-sized,TRBJ2-3,TGTGCCAGCAGTTTAGCGCTGGACAGGGACGATACGCAGTATTTT,CASSLALDRDDTQYF
TRBV20-1,TRBD2,once,TRBJ2-7,TGCAGTGCCGCCCCAGCGGGAACTTCCTACGAGCAGTACTTC,CSAAPAGTSYEQYF
TRBV10-3,-,few,TRBJ1-1,TGTGCCATCAGTGAGTCGGGGCGCGCTGAAGCTTTCTTT,CAISESGRAEAFF
TRBV3-1,TRBD1,-,TRBJ2-2,TGTGCCAGCAGCCAAGATGTCGGGACAGGGGGGGCCGGGGAGCTGTTTTTT,CASSQDVGTGGAGELFF
TRBV21-1,-,medium-sized,TRBJ2-5,TGTGCCAGCAGCAAAGTGCCTAGCGGCGGAATAAAGCAAGAGACCCAGTACTTC,CASSKVPSGGIKQETQYF
TRBV19,-,medium-sized,TRBJ1-3,TGTGCCCTCTTTTCGCCTGGACGAAACACCATATATTTT,CALFSPGRNTIYF
TRBV6-2/TRBV6-3,-,-,TRBJ2-7,TGTGCCACGGGACGGGGGTACGAGCAGTACTTC,CATGRGYEQYF
TRBV7-3,-,few,TRBJ2-2,TGTGCCAGCAGCTCGGACACTGCTACCGGGGAGCTGTTTTTT,CASSSDTATGELFF
TRBV19,-,medium-sized,TRBJ1-1,TGTGCCAGTAGCTTCCCGAACACTGAAGCTTTCTTT,CASSFPNTEAFF
TRBV6-5,-,few,TRBJ1-2,TGTGCCAGCAGTTACTCATTTGGATTCACCTCAGGCACCTTC,CASSYSFGFTSGTF
TRBV7-8,TRBD1,-,TRBJ1-5,TGTGCCAGCAGCTTAGGCCTTACAGGGGGCGTACAGCCCCAGCATTTT,CASSLGLTGGVQPQHF
TRBV12-3/TRBV12-4,-,-,TRBJ2-5,TGTGCCAGCAGCCCTCAAGAGACCCAGTACTTC,CASSPQETQYF
TRBV6-5,-,-,TRBJ1-4,TGTGCCAGCAGTTGGGACGGAGCAACTAATGAAAAACTGTTTTTT,CASSWDGATNEKLFF
TRBV20-1,TRBD2,-,TRBJ2-3,TGCAGTGCTAGAGCGGCTAGCGGGGGCCCAGATACGCAGTATTTT,CSARAASGGPDTQYF
TRBV12-3/TRBV12-4,-,-,TRBJ2-7,TGTGCCAGCAGTTTACTTCTGAGCGTCGAGCAGTACTTC,CASSLLLSVEQYF
TRBV27,TRBD1,few,TRBJ1-1,TGTGCCAGCAGTAACAGGGGGTGGAACACTGAAGCTTTCTTT,CASSNRGWNTEAFF
TRBV30,TRBD1,-,TRBJ1-5,TGTGCCTGGAGTGCTGCGGGAGTGGGGGGAGAAAACCACAGGGGTCGGCAGCCCCAGCATTTT,CAWSAAGVGGENHRGRQPQHF
TRBV10-1,TRBD2,-,TRBJ2-1,TGCGCCAGCAGTGCTGGACTAGCGGGGGGCGACAATGAGCAGTTCTTC,CASSAGLAGGDNEQFF
TRBV3-1,-,-,TRBJ1-1,TGTGCCAGCAGCCGCACATGGGGCACTGAAGCTTTCTTT,CASSRTWGTEAFF
TRBV6-1,TRBD1,few,TRBJ1-1,TGTGCCAGCAGCCGACAGGGGAACACTGAAGCTTTCTTT,CASSRQGNTEAFF
TRBV11-2,-,-,TRBJ2-2,TGTGCCAGCAGCTTAAGCGAAGGCACCGGGGAGCTGTTTTTT,CASSLSEGTGELFF
TRBV20-1,-,-,TRBJ2-1,TGCAGTGCGGAACGCGGCAATGAGCAGTTCTTC,CSAERGNEQFF
TRBV19,-,-,TRBJ1-2,TGTGCCAGTAGTATATCCGGGACATCGAATTACGGCCACACCTTC,CASSISGTSNYGHTF
TRBV12-5,-,-,TRBJ1-1,TGTGCTAGTGGTTTGGAGGGGTTGGGAACTGAAGCTTTCTTT,CASGLEGLGTEAFF
TRBV20-1,-,few,TRBJ2-3,TGCAGTGCTGGGCCGACCGGGGGATACACAGATACGCAGTATTTT,CSAGPTGGYTDTQYF
TRBV6-5,-,-,TRBJ1-5,TGTGCCAGCAGTTACCCCAGACAGGTCATGAAAGGCAATCAGCCCCAGCATTTT,CASSYPRQVMKGNQPQHF
TRBV19,-,-,TRBJ1-3,TGTGCCAGTAGTATAACAGGGCTCTCTGGAAACACCATATATTTT,CASSITGLSGNTIYF
TRBV20-1,TRBD2,-,TRBJ2-5,TGCAGTGCTAGAGCAAGCGGGGGGGCTGAGACCCAGTACTTC,CSARASGGAETQYF
TRBV12-3/TRBV12-4,-,medium-sized,TRBJ1-2,TGTGCCAGCAGTCTCAGACCGCCCCTCACCTTC,CASSLRPPLTF
TRBV7-9,TRBD2,-,TRBJ2-3,TGTGCCACCCTAACTAGCGGGGGCACAGATACGCAGTATTTT,CATLTSGGTDTQYF
TRBV20-1,-,large,TRBJ1-3,TGCAGTGCCCAAGCGGGAATTGGAAACACCATATATTTT,CSAQAGIGNTIYF
TRBV6-1,-,medium-sized,TRBJ1-3,TGTGCCAGCAGTGAGACGGGCATCTCTGGAAACACCATATATTTT,CASSETGISGNTIYF
TRBV20-1,-,few,TRBJ2-5,TGCAGTGCTAGTCGGGGGGCCTGGGAGACCCAGTACTTC,CSASRGAWETQYF
TRBV10-2,-,large,TRBJ2-3,TGCGCCAGCAGAGAGGACTTCTCTAGCACAGATACGCAGTATTTT,CASREDFSSTDTQYF
TRBV20-1,-,few,TRBJ1-1,TGCAGTGCTGTTATGGCAGGGATGAGGGGCACTGAAGCTTTCTTT,CSAVMAGMRGTEAFF
TRBV20-1,TRBD1,few,TRBJ2-1,TGCAGCTACAACAGGGGGTTAAATGAGCAGTTCTTC,CSYNRGLNEQFF
TRBV20-1,-,few,TRBJ1-4,TGCAGTGCTAGATGGGCAGGGACTAATGAAAAACTGTTTTTT,CSARWAGTNEKLFF
TRBV30,-,few,TRBJ1-5,TGTGCCTGGAGTACGGGGGACCGCAATCAGCCCCAGCATTTT,CAWSTGDRNQPQHF